The rows below give T cell receptor beta chains drawn from one sample of a study of Ad26.COV2.S vaccination and SARS-CoV-2 variants. Only in-frame clones appear in the TCRdb table, and some are missing; sequencing was by immunoSEQ multiplex PCR. The data hold 300,000 to 400,000 clones, with more than 75% observed a single time. The sample was peripheral blood, taken in a trial of Ad26.COV2.S vaccine versus placebo. Receptors were obtained from a person between 18 and 59 years old who received the Ad26.COV2.S COVID-19 vaccine or a placebo. The CDR3 runs from the conserved cysteine through the conserved F or W. A D gene is named only where the DNA matches it firmly. Size is omitted from some rows. Given values are once, few, many or a class for expanded clones.

TRBV12-3/TRBV12-4	TRBD2	TRBJ2-3	-	TGTGCCAGCAGTTTAACCGGGGGGGATACGCAGTATTTT	CASSLTGGDTQYF
TRBV7-6	-	TRBJ2-3	-	TGTGCCAGCAGCCTACAACAGTCTAGCACAGATACGCAGTATTTT	CASSLQQSSTDTQYF
TRBV20-1	-	TRBJ1-3	-	TGCAGTGCTAGCCTGGGAAACACCATATATTTT	CSASLGNTIYF
TRBV20-1	-	TRBJ1-2	-	TGCAGTGCGAGAGACGGGTATGGCTACACCTTC	CSARDGYGYTF
TRBV6-4	TRBD2	TRBJ2-1	-	TGTGCCAGCAGTGACATCCGGCTAGCGGGCACTTTTAGCTCCTACAATGAGCAGTTCTTC	CASSDIRLAGTFSSYNEQFF
TRBV2	-	TRBJ2-3	-	TGTGCCAGCAGTTACACAGATACGCAGTATTTT	CASSYTDTQYF
TRBV5-6	TRBD1	TRBJ1-4	-	TGTGCCAGCAGCTTGGGCAGGGGGCTAATAGGTGAAAAACTGTTTTTT	CASSLGRGLIGEKLFF
TRBV4-1	-	TRBJ1-5	few	TGCGCCAGCAGCCAATTCACGAGGAGTCCCCAGCATTTT	CASSQFTRSPQHF
TRBV5-4	TRBD1	TRBJ2-7	-	TGTGCCAGCAGCCCGACAGGGAGCACCGAGCAGTACTTC	CASSPTGSTEQYF
TRBV5-4	TRBD2	TRBJ2-5	-	TGTGCCAGCAGCTTGTATAGCGGGGGTTTCCAAGAGACCCAGTACTTC	CASSLYSGGFQETQYF
TRBV9	TRBD1	TRBJ1-4	-	TGTGCCAGCAGCGCGGGACAGGGTCGCGAAAAACTGTTTTTT	CASSAGQGREKLFF
TRBV5-4	-	TRBJ1-1	-	TGTGCCAGCAGCTCATCAAATATCATGAACACTGAAGCTTTCTTT	CASSSSNIMNTEAFF
TRBV12-3/TRBV12-4	TRBD2	TRBJ2-1	-	TGTGCCGGCCAGGAGCGGGGGGGCAATGAGCAGTTCTTC	CAGQERGGNEQFF
TRBV30	TRBD1	TRBJ1-5	-	TGTGCCTGGAGTCCGGGACAGTATAGCAATCAGCCCCAGCATTTT	CAWSPGQYSNQPQHF
TRBV9	TRBD2	TRBJ2-2	-	TGTGCCAGCAGCCCCTCCGGGGGGGACACCGGGGAGCTGTTTTTT	CASSPSGGDTGELFF
TRBV19	-	TRBJ2-7	-	TGTGCCAGTAGTCCAACACCGACAAGCTCCTACGAGCAGTACTTC	CASSPTPTSSYEQYF
TRBV5-1	-	TRBJ2-3	-	TGCGCCAGCAGCAAACAAGACACAGATACGCAGTATTTT	CASSKQDTDTQYF
TRBV12-5	TRBD1	TRBJ1-1	-	TGTGCTAGTGGTTACGGGACAGGGTACACTGAAGCTTTCTTT	CASGYGTGYTEAFF
TRBV4-3	-	TRBJ1-1	-	TGCGCCAGTAGGGAGGGCACTGAAGCTTTCTTT	CASREGTEAFF
TRBV3-1/TRBV3-2	-	TRBJ1-1	-	TGTGCCAGCAGCCAAGAGGACAGGAACACTGAAGCTTTCTTT	CASSQEDRNTEAFF
TRBV5-1	TRBD2	TRBJ2-3	-	TGCGCCAGCAGCTTGGAAGTCCAGCGGGGGGGTATAGATACGCAGTATTTT	CASSLEVQRGGIDTQYF
TRBV4-3	-	TRBJ1-2	once	TGCGCCAGCAGCCCTAGTCCAGGGAGCTTCTATGGCTACACCTTC	CASSPSPGSFYGYTF
TRBV11-2	-	TRBJ1-1	-	TGTGCCAGCAGCTTAGCTGGCACTGAAGCTTTCTTT	CASSLAGTEAFF